This T cell receptor (beta chain) was documented in a study of CD8+CD57+ T cells in acquired aplastic anemia. Across the whole study: CD4+ and CD8+ cells, once sorted, gave DNA averaging about 3 ug.

With 0 bases removed from V and 13 bases from J, the gap between germline ends came to 15 bases. The V gene's germline CDR1 is GTSNPN and CDR2 SVGIG (reference sequence). CDR3 size: 12 residues. Patients sequenced had flow cytometry evidence of CD8+CD57+ cell expansion. TCR beta VDJ and CDR3 profiles were obtained from a genomic DNA template. TCRdb independently ran MiXCR on the reads; one entry per CDR3 protein. The sample contains over 150,000 distinct CDR3 sequences, about 48% of which appear only once. This clonotype showed up just once. Its antigen is still unknown. Overall study findings and caveats: Patients and controls shared 25 to 30 CD8+ CDR3 sequences.

This sequence joins TRBV30 and TRBJ2-5, with D perhaps matching TRBD1 (5 bases). The sample consisted of sorted CD4+, CD8+, or CD8+CD57+ T cells (not recorded which) from PBMCs. The receptor comes from a human donor with aplastic anemia. The CDR3 sequence is CAWSVGRAIWYF. DNA of the CDR3: TGTGCCTGGAGTGTAGGCAGGGCGATATGGTACTTC. The full variable domain, rest sourced from reference TRBV30 and TRBJ2-5, is SQTIHQWPATLVQPVGSPLSLECTVEGTSNPNLYWYRQAAGRGLQLLFYSVGIGQISSEVPQNLSASRPQDRQFILSSKKLLLSDSGFYLCAWSVGRAIWYFGPGTRLLVL.